The entry that follows covers one T cell receptor (beta chain) sequence. Its specificity is unknown. At one of its ends the junction is not consistent with the germline gene, which may arise from a read error. Primers included in the PCR were 60 Vbeta and 13 Jbeta primers. Authors' processing steps: A follow-up analysis tallied 86 million or so unique TCR beta chains, roughly 9.9 million shared. Only in-frame clones appear in the TCRdb table, and some are missing; sequencing was by immunoSEQ multiplex PCR. V, J and clone size were drawn from that table, and D and trimming were deduced from the DNA. The table shows over 150,000 clones, with over 65% occurring only once. CDR3 length: 18 residues. Germline V gene data show CDR1 as SNHLY and CDR2 as FYNNEI. This sample is drawn from a study of cytomegalovirus exposure and HLA in healthy donors. Study findings and constraints: The classifier reportedly diagnosed cytomegalovirus status with high specificity and sensitivity. TCR beta V segments were, for the most part, productive about 87% or about 30% of the time in an earlier analysis.

J is TRBJ2-6 and V is TRBV2, with 8 bases that match TRBD1. The specimen sequenced was PBMCs. This TCR came from a woman aged 55-70 years in good health and CMV-seropositive. CDR3 DNA: TGTGCCAGCAGCCCCGGACAGGGACGGTCCTCTGGGGCCAACGGCCTGACTTTC. Its translation: CASSPGQGRSSGANGLTF.